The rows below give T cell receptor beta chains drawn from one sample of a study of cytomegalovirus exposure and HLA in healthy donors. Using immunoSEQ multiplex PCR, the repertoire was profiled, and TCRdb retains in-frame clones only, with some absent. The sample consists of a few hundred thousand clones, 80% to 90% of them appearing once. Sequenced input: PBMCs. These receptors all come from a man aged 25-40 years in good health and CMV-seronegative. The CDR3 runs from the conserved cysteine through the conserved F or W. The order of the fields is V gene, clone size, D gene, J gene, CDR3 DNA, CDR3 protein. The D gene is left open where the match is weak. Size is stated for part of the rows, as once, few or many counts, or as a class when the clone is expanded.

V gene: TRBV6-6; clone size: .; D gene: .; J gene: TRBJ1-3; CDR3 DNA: TGTGCCAGCACTAGAGGCGGGTGGAACACCATATATTTT; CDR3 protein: CASTRGGWNTIYF
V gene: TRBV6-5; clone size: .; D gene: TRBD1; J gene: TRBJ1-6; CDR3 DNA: TGTGCCAGCAGAACAGGGGGTGGCAATTCACCCCTCCACTTT; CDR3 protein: CASRTGGGNSPLHF
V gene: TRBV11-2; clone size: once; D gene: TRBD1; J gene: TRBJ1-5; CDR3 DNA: TGTGCCAGCAGCCCGGACAGGGAGGCGCAGCCCCAGCATTTT; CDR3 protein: CASSPDREAQPQHF
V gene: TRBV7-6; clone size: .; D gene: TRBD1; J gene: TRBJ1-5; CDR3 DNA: TGTGCCAGCAGCGCACAGGGGCTGAATCAGCCCCAGCATTTT; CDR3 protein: CASSAQGLNQPQHF
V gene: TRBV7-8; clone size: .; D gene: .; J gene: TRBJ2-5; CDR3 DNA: TGTGCCAGCAGCCCCCCCCTCCGGGAGACCCAGTACTTC; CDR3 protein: CASSPPLRETQYF
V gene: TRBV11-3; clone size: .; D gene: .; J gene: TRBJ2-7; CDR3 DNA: TGTGCCAGCAGCCCCAGGACTGGAAGCTCCTACGAGCAGTACTTC; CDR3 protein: CASSPRTGSSYEQYF
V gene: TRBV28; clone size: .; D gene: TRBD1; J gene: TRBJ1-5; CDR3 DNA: TGTGCCAGCATCCTACAGGGGCGGGAGCCCCAGCATTTT; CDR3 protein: CASILQGREPQHF
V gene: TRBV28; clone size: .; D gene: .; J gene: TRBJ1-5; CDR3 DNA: TGTGCCAGCAGGGGGCCCCAAGTTGGGCAGCCCCAGCATTTT; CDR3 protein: CASRGPQVGQPQHF
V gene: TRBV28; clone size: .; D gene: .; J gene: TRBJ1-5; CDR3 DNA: TGTGCCAGCAGTGACCTAGCTGAGCCCCAGCATTTT; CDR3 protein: CASSDLAEPQHF
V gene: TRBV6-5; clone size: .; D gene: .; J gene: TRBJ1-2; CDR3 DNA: TGTGCCAGCAGTTCGCTACGGGGGATCGGCTACACCTTC; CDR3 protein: CASSSLRGIGYTF
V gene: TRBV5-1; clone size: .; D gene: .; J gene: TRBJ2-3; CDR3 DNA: TGCGCCAGCAGCCCCGGGGATTACGATACGCAGTATTTT; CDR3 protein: CASSPGDYDTQYF
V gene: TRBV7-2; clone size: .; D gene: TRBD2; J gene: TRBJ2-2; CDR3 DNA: TGTGCCAGCAGCTTTACTAGCGGGGGGACCGGGGAGCTGTTTTTT; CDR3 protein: CASSFTSGGTGELFF
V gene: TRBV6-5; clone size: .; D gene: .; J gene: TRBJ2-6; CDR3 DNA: TGTGCCAGCAGCTCCGATAGCTCTGGGGCCAGCGTCCTGACTTTC; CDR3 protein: CASSSDSSGASVLTF
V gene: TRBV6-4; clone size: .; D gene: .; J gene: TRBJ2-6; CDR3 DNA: TGTGCCAGCAGCGCAGGGGTCGGGGCCAGCGTCCTGACTTTC; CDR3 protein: CASSAGVGASVLTF
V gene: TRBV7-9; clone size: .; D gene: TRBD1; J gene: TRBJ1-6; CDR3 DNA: TGTGCCAGCAGAAGTACAGGGGGGGTCGGGAATTCACCCCTCCACTTT; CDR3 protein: CASRSTGGVGNSPLHF
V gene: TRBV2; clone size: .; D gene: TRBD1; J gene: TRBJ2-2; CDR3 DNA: TGTGCCAGCAGTGAATTGGCAGGGGGTCCCGGGGAGCTGTTTTTT; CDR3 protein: CASSELAGGPGELFF
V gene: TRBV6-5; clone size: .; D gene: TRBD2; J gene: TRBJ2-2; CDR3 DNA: TGTGCCAGCCGGGGGGGCACCGGGGAGCTGTTTTTT; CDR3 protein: CASRGGTGELFF
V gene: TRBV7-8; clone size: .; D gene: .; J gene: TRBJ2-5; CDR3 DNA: TGTGCCAGCAGCTTACTCCGTCAAGAGACCCAGTACTTC; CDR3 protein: CASSLLRQETQYF
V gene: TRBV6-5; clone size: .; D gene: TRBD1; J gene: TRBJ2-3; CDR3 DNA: TGTGCCAGCAGTTTCGGACAGGGGATCACAGATACGCAGTATTTT; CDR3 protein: CASSFGQGITDTQYF
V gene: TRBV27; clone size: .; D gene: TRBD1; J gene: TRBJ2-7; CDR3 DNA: TGTGCCAGCAGCCAAAGAGGGGCGGACAGGTACTACGAGCAGTACTTC; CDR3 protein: CASSQRGADRYYEQYF
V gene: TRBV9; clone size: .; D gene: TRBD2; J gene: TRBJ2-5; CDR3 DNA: TGTGCCAGCAGCGTAGGCTTGGGTAGCGGGGGGGCCCAAGAGACCCAGTACTTC; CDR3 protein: CASSVGLGSGGAQETQYF
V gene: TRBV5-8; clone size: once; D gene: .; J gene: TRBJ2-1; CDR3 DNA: TGTGCCAGCAGCTACAGGGAGGGAATCCATGAGCAGTTCTTC; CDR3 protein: CASSYREGIHEQFF
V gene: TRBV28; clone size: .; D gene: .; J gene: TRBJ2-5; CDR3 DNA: TGTGCCAGCAGCCAAATTTGGGGGGACAGTCAAGAGACCCAGTACTTC; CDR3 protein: CASSQIWGDSQETQYF
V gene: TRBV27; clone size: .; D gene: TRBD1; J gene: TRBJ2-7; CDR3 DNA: TGTGCCAGCAGTTTTGGACAGGGGGAGCCCTACGAGCAGTACTTC; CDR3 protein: CASSFGQGEPYEQYF
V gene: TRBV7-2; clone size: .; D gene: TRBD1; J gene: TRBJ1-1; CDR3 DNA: TGTGCCAGCAGCTTTCTTACGGGACAGAGCGAAGCTTTCTTT; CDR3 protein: CASSFLTGQSEAFF
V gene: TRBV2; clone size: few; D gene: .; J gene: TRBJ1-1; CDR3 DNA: TGTGCCAGCAGTGAGCGGAGGGGTCGGACTGAAGCTTTCTTT; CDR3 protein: CASSERRGRTEAFF
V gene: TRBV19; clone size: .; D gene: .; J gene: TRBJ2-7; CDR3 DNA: TGTGCCAGTAGTATTCGAGCCAGGGAATACTACGAGCAGTACTTC; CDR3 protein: CASSIRAREYYEQYF
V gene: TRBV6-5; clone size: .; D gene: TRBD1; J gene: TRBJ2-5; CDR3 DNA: TGTGCCAGCAGTTCGACCGCCCGGACAGGGAGAGAGACCCAGTACTTC; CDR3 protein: CASSSTARTGRETQYF
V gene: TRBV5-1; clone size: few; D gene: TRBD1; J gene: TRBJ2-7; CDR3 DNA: TGCGCCAGCAGCTTGGCCGGACAGGGGGCTTGGGAGCAGTACTTC; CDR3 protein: CASSLAGQGAWEQYF
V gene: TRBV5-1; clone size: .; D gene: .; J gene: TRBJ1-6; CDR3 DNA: TGCGCCAGCAGCTTCGACAGGAGCCTAAATTCACCCCTCCACTTT; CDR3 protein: CASSFDRSLNSPLHF
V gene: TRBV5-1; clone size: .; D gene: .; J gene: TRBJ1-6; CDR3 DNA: TGCGCCAGCAGCTTGGGACAGCATAATTCACCCCTCCACTTT; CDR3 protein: CASSLGQHNSPLHF
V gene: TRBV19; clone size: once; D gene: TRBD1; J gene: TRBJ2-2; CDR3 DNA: TGTGCCAGTAGTGGAGGACAGGGGAACACCGGGGAGCTGTTTTTT; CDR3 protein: CASSGGQGNTGELFF
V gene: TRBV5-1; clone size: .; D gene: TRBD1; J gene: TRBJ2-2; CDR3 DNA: TGCGCCAGCAGCTCCGGGACAGGGGGAATCAACACCGGGGAGCTGTTTTTT; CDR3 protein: CASSSGTGGINTGELFF
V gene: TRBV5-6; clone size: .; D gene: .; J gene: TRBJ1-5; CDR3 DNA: TGTGCCAGCAGCACTACCAGGGGAATTTATCAGCCCCAGCATTTT; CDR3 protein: CASSTTRGIYQPQHF
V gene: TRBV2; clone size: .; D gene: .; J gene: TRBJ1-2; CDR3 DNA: TGTGCCACCCATAACAGGCCTAACTATGGCTACACCTTC; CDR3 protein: CATHNRPNYGYTF
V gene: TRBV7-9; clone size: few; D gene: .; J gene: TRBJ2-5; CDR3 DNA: TGTGCCAGCAGCTCCGAAGAGACCCAGTACTTC; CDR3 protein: CASSSEETQYF
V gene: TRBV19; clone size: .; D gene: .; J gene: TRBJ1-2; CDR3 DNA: TGTGCCAGTAGTATAGGTTGGCAGGGATCCATCTATGGCTACACCTTC; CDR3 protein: CASSIGWQGSIYGYTF
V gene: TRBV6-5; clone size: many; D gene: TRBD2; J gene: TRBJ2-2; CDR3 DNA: TGTGCCAGCAGTTACACCTGGGGGAGGGACGGGGAGCTGTTTTTT; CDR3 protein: CASSYTWGRDGELFF
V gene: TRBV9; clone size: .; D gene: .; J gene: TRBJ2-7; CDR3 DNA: TGTGCCAGCAGCGTAGACGGCGGCTCCTACGAGCAGTACTTC; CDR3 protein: CASSVDGGSYEQYF
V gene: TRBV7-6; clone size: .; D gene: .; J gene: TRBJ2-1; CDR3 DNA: TGTGCCAGCAGCTCCCAGGGGCCCACCAGCTCCTACAATGAGCAGTTCTTC; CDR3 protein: CASSSQGPTSSYNEQFF
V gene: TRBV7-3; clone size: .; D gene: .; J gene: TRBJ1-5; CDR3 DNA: TGTGCCAGCAGCTTTTCCTTGAGGCTCTACAATCAGCCCCAGCATTTT; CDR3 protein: CASSFSLRLYNQPQHF
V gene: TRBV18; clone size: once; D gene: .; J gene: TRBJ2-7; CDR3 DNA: TGTGCCAGCTCACCATTGGACTCCAGGAACGAGCAGTACTTC; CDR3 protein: CASSPLDSRNEQYF
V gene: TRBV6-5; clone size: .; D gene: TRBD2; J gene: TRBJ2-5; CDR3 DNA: TGTGCCAGCAGCCAGACTAGCGGGGGACAAGAGACCCAGTACTTC; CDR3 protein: CASSQTSGGQETQYF
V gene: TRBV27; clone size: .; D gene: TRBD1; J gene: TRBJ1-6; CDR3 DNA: TGTGCCAGCAGCCGGCCAGGGGGCTCCTATAATTCACCCCTCCACTTT; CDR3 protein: CASSRPGGSYNSPLHF
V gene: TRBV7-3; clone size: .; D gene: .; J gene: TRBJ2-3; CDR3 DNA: TGTGCCAGCAGCCCAACTGGGCTAAGCACAGATACGCAGTATTTT; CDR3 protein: CASSPTGLSTDTQYF
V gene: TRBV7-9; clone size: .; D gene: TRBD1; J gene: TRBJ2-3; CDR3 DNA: TGTGCCAGCAGTCTATACAGGGGGCAGACAGATACGCAGTATTTT; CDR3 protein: CASSLYRGQTDTQYF
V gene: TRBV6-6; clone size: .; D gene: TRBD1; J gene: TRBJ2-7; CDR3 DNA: TGTGCCAGCAGACTGGGGACAGTCTCCTACGAGCAGTACTTC; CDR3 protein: CASRLGTVSYEQYF
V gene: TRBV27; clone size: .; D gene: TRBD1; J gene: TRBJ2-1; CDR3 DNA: TGTGCCAGCAGTGGGACAGGGTTTGGTGAGCAGTTCTTC; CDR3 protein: CASSGTGFGEQFF
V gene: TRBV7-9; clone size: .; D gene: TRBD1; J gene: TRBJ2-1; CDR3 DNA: TGTGCCAGCAGCCCAGGGACAGGGAGGAATGAGCAGTTCTTC; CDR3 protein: CASSPGTGRNEQFF